Presented here are 6 T cell receptor beta chains from one specimen sequenced in a study of CD8 T cells in Susac syndrome. RNA in amounts of roughly 0.5 to 1 ug was reverse transcribed with random hexamers. TCRdb re-derived calls from the immunoSEQ multiplex PCR reads in MiXCR, one entry per CDR3 protein. The data contain roughly 180,000 distinct CDR3 sequences, about 95% of them singletons. Source material: CD4+ T cells from PBMCs. Receptors originate from a human donor in good health.

The chain is built from TRBV6-2 or TRBV6-3 and TRBJ2-5; weak D call: TRBD2 (5 bases). The CDR3 contains 13 residues. Germline values: CDR1 MNHEY, CDR2 SVGEGT. V lost 7 bases, J lost 3 bases, and 12 bases lay in between. For the CDR3, the DNA is TGTGCCAGCACTCCCGGAGGAGAAGAGACCCAGTACTTC. Its protein product is CASTPGGEETQYF.

The J gene is TRBJ2-3, the V gene TRBV5-6; maybe TRBD2 (5 bases). V was cut by 4 bases and J by 3 bases, with 15 bases left in between. Germline assignment: CDR1 SGHDT and CDR2 YYEEEE. The CDR3 loop spans 15 amino acids. CDR3 region: CASSAGHRWTDTQYF. CDR3 nucleotides: TGTGCCAGCAGCGCGGGTCATAGGTGGACAGATACGCAGTATTTT.

The chain carries TRBV27 and TRBJ1-5; D is ambiguous. Germline-derived CDR1 and CDR2 are MNHEY and SMNVEV (reference sequence). V lost 4 bases and J lost 1, with 14 bases in between. CDR3 length: 16 residues. CDR3 amino acids: CASSSGWEESNQPQHF. In DNA form, the CDR3 reads TGTGCCAGCAGTTCGGGGTGGGAAGAGAGCAATCAGCCCCAGCATTTT.

The CDR3 DNA reads TGCAGCGGGGCGTGGCGTCAAGAGACCCAGTACTTC. Translating it yields CSGAWRQETQYF. The J gene is TRBJ2-5, the V gene TRBV29-1; D is uncertain. The germline CDR1 and CDR2 sequences are SQVTM and ANQGSEA. V was pared by 7 bases and J by 2 bases, with 11 bases between. The CDR3 length is 12 residues.

This rearrangement joins TRBV20-1 to TRBJ2-1; 12 bases line up with TRBD2. Germline CDR1 and CDR2: DFQATT and SNEGSKA (reference sequence). The V and J ends lost 0 bases and 7 bases, in that order; junction bases with no gene match: 1. CDR3 length equals 14 residues. The CDR3 DNA follows: TGCAGTGCTAGAGATACTAGCGGGAGGAATGAGCAGTTCTTC. Amino acid sequence: CSARDTSGRNEQFF.

The chain is built from TRBV6-6 and TRBJ2-5; 7 nucleotides match TRBD1. The CDR3 spans 16 residues. Looked up from germline, CDR1 is MNHNY and CDR2 is SVGAGI (reference sequence). J was trimmed by 2 bases and V by 1 base; bases with no gene match: 7. CDR3 DNA sequence: TGTGCCAGCAGTTACTATGGGACAGTTCAACAAGAGACCCAGTACTTC. Translating it yields CASSYYGTVQQETQYF.